The 27 T cell receptor beta chains presented below share a single source sample, sequenced in a study of blood T cell repertoires in COVID-19. TCRdb's table, derived via immunoSEQ multiplex PCR, lists solely in-frame clones and lacks some. This sample carries tens of thousands of clones, roughly 84% of them seen once, and the ten largest clones take around 25%. The specimen sequenced was peripheral blood. Source of these receptors: a man aged 55 to 70 with acute or convalescent COVID-19.

The rearrangement joins TRBV14 to TRBJ2-1, with 7 positions matching TRBD2. V shed 4 bases, J shed 5 bases, and the junction held 11 bases outside the gene matches. The CDR3 is made up of 16 amino acids. CDR1 is SGHDN and CDR2 is FVKESK in the germline V gene. The CDR3 loop is CASSLARWGLNNEQFF. Here the CDR3 DNA reads TGTGCCAGCAGCCTGGCGCGGTGGGGACTAAACAATGAGCAGTTCTTC.

The chain has TRBV18 and TRBJ1-1; 7 bases are a match to TRBD1. This CDR3 has 14 amino acids. The V gene's germline CDR1 is KGHSH and CDR2 LQKENI. Trimming took 0 bases from V and 4 from J; bases not matched to a gene: 2. The CDR3 sequence is CASSPPSGGTEAFF. The CDR3 bases are TGTGCCAGCTCACCACCATCAGGGGGCACTGAAGCTTTCTTT.

V and J are TRBV28 and TRBJ2-3; D is unresolved. Trimming cost V 7 bases and J 2 bases, with 16 bases left between them. The CDR3 loop spans 15 amino acids. Germline CDR1 and CDR2: MDHEN and SYDVKM. This chain's CDR3 is CASTSLRLATDTQYF. The CDR3 bases are TGTGCCAGCACCTCCCTCAGGCTTGCCACAGATACGCAGTATTTT.

The genes are TRBV5-1 and TRBJ1-5; 9 nucleotides align to TRBD1. Looked up from germline, CDR1 is SGHRS and CDR2 is YFSETQ. The V gene end was trimmed by 0 bases and the J gene end by 5 bases; junction bases not matched to a gene: 6. This CDR3 comprises 16 residues. The CDR3 loop is CASSLGGGQGDQPQHF. The CDR3 nucleotides are TGCGCCAGCAGCTTGGGCGGGGGACAGGGAGATCAGCCCCAGCATTTT.

The J gene is TRBJ1-2, the V gene TRBV29-1; D might be TRBD1 (6 bases). CDR1 is SQVTM and CDR2 is ANQGSEA in the germline V gene. This CDR3 comprises 13 residues. The ends were cut back, 7 bases at V and 0 bases at J, with 12 bases in the middle. CDR3 bases: TGCAGCGATGGGACAATAGCTAACTATGGCTACACCTTC. Amino acids: CSDGTIANYGYTF.

This clone appeared a single time. The chain couples TRBV4-1 to TRBJ1-4; no clear D gene. CDR1 is MGHRA, CDR2 YSYEKL, per germline. Trimming shortened V by 1 base and J by 2 bases, and 11 bases separated the two germline ends. The CDR3 has 16 residues. CDR3 region: CASSQAPLRTNEKLFF. The CDR3 coding sequence is TGCGCCAGCAGCCAAGCCCCCCTGAGGACTAATGAAAAACTGTTTTTT.

The chain employs TRBV7-2 and TRBJ1-5; D is undetermined. V lost 3 bases to trimming and J lost 1 base, with 4 bases between them. Germline V gene data show CDR1 as SGHTA and CDR2 as FQGNSA. The CDR3 totals 13 residues. CDR3 nucleotide sequence: TGTGCCAGCAGCTTTCGGAGCAATCAGCCCCAGCATTTT. Its protein product is CASSFRSNQPQHF.

A few counts support this clone. The genes are TRBV30 and TRBJ1-3, with TRBD1 identical over 7 bases. Germline lookup yields CDR1 GTSNPN and CDR2 SVGIG (reference sequence). The CDR3 is 18 residues long. Trimming at V came to 0 bases and at J to 2 bases, leaving 13 bases not matched to a gene. The CDR3 spells CAWSVGFPTGMPGNTIYF. In DNA form, the CDR3 reads TGTGCCTGGAGTGTAGGGTTCCCGACAGGGATGCCTGGAAACACCATATATTTT.

This clone showed up just once. This chain connects TRBV6-1 to TRBJ1-5; D might be TRBD1 (6 bases). The CDR3 extends over 16 amino acids. The V gene lost 2 bases and the J gene lost 10 bases, with 21 bases spanning the gap. Looked up from germline, CDR1 is MNHNS and CDR2 is SASEGT. CDR3 region: CASSESRRGPVRPQHF. The CDR3 coding sequence is TGTGCCAGCAGTGAATCTCGCAGGGGCCCGGTGCGACCCCAGCATTTT.

The rearrangement links TRBV9 to TRBJ1-5, with D unresolved. The CDR3 length is 15 residues. V lost 3 bases and J 6 bases, leaving 16 bases between the germline ends. Germline V gene data show CDR1 as SGDLS and CDR2 as YYNGEE. DNA for the CDR3: TGTGCCAGCAGCGCGTTCGGGGTAGTGGGTCAGCCCCAGCATTTT. Its protein is CASSAFGVVGQPQHF.

This clone was counted a single time. V is TRBV5-1 and J is TRBJ2-5, with D tentatively TRBD1 (5 bases). V gave up 0 bases and J gave up 5 bases, with 26 bases separating them. Germline V lookup: CDR1 SGHRS, CDR2 YFSETQ. The CDR3 covers 19 residues. The chain's CDR3 is CASSLAPASLGRRPETQYF. The CDR3 coding sequence is TGCGCCAGCAGCTTGGCACCCGCCTCCCTGGGGCGGCGCCCGGAGACCCAGTACTTC.

The chain couples TRBV3-1 (or the pseudogene TRBV3-2) to TRBJ2-2, with D maybe TRBD1 (6 bases). In germline, CDR1 is LGHDT, CDR2 YNNKEL (reference sequence). This CDR3 spans 16 amino acids. Between the trimmed V and J ends, which lost 2 bases and 2 bases, there was a span of 12 bases. The CDR3 bases are TGTGCCAGCAGCCAACAACGGGACAAAAACACCGGGGAGCTGTTTTTT. Translated: CASSQQRDKNTGELFF.

This clone was observed a single time. V usage is TRBV28 and J usage is TRBJ2-2, with a tentative D call TRBD1 (7 bases). Between the trimmed V and J ends, which lost 6 bases and 7 bases, there was a span of 15 bases. The germline V gene has CDR1 MDHEN and CDR2 SYDVKM. This CDR3 contains 14 residues. The chain's CDR3 is CASRGGGGHGELFF. The CDR3 nucleotides are TGTGCCAGCAGGGGAGGAGGGGGCCACGGGGAGCTGTTTTTT.

This clone has a handful of counts. The CDR3 nucleotides read TGTGCCAGCAGCGCCCCAGGACAGGGGGCTGGGGAGCAGTACGTC. Its translation is CASSAPGQGAGEQYV. The chain couples TRBV7-9 to TRBJ2-7; 11 nucleotides agree with TRBD1. Trimming removed 5 bases from V and 7 bases from J; junction bases left unmatched: 10. The germline gives CDR1 SEHNR, CDR2 FQNEAQ (reference sequence). This CDR3 spans 15 amino acids.

The rearrangement links TRBV5-5 to TRBJ2-6, with a possible D match to TRBD2 (5 bases). In germline, CDR1 is SGHKS, CDR2 YYEKEE (reference sequence). V dropped 2 bases and J dropped 0 bases, with 12 bases sitting between them. CDR3 size: 17 residues. This CDR3 reads CASSLRDSSSGANVLTF. The CDR3, as DNA: TGTGCCAGCAGCTTACGGGATTCCAGCTCTGGGGCCAACGTCCTGACTTTC. The entire variable domain, with the rest obtained from reference TRBV5-5 and TRBJ2-6, is as follows: DAGVTQSPTHLIKTRGQQVTLRCSPISGHKSVSWYQQVLGQGPQFIFQYYEKEERGRGNFPDRFSARQFPNYSSELNVNALLLGDSALYLCASSLRDSSSGANVLTFGAGSRLTVL.

The chain has TRBV9 and TRBJ2-2; TRBD2 agrees at 11 bases. CDR3 size: 18 residues. The germline gives CDR1 SGDLS, CDR2 YYNGEE. V shed 0 bases, J shed 0 bases, and the junction held 4 bases outside the gene matches. The CDR3 sequence: CASSVVGTSGANTGELFF. The CDR3 DNA reads TGTGCCAGCAGCGTAGTCGGGACTAGCGGTGCGAACACCGGGGAGCTGTTTTTT.

The V call is TRBV2, the J call TRBJ2-5, with D maybe TRBD1 (5 bases). The CDR3 loop spans 15 amino acids. V was shortened by 6 bases and J by 5 bases, with 19 bases between the two germline ends. The V gene's germline CDR1 is SNHLY and CDR2 FYNNEI. The DNA for the CDR3 is TGTGCCAGCAGCCCGAAGCTCCCAGGGCAGGAGACCCAGTACTTC. This sequence encodes CASSPKLPGQETQYF.

The chain recombines TRBV5-1 with TRBJ1-3; the D gene is possibly TRBD1 (5 bases). Germline CDR1 and CDR2: SGHRS and YFSETQ. The CDR3 covers 14 residues. The V gene lost 4 bases and the J gene lost 11 bases, with 19 bases spanning the gap. The chain's CDR3 is CASSPGEAGDAIYF. The CDR3 region has the DNA TGCGCCAGCAGCCCCGGTGAAGCGGGGGACGCCATATATTTT.

The chain uses TRBV6-5 and TRBJ2-7; 14 nucleotides align to TRBD2. The germline gives CDR1 MNHEY, CDR2 SVGAGI. Unmatched junction bases numbered 7, after V lost 7 bases and J lost 5 bases. The CDR3 runs 15 residues. CDR3 protein: CASKGGLAGDDEQYV. The CDR3 bases are TGTGCCAGCAAGGGGGGACTAGCGGGGGACGACGAGCAGTACGTC.

The chain combines TRBV27 with TRBJ2-3; 10 positions match TRBD2. The J segment lost 6 bases and the V segment lost 3 bases, leaving 6 bases of the junction unmatched. Per germline, CDR1 MNHEY and CDR2 SMNVEV (reference sequence). The length of the CDR3 is 15 residues. In DNA form, the CDR3 reads TGTGCCAGCAGTTTGAGCGGGGGGGCTTGGGATACGCAGTATTTT. It translates to CASSLSGGAWDTQYF.

This rearrangement joins TRBV7-9 to TRBJ2-1; a possible D gene is TRBD1 (5 bases). The CDR3 has 17 residues. With 3 bases removed from V and 0 bases from J, the gap between germline ends came to 15 bases. CDR1 and CDR2 (germline): SEHNR, FQNEAQ (reference sequence). The CDR3 reads CASSFYRTPASYNEQFF. The CDR3 coding sequence is TGTGCCAGCAGCTTCTACAGGACGCCTGCCTCCTACAATGAGCAGTTCTTC.

The chain carries TRBV9 and TRBJ2-5; the D gene is possibly TRBD2 (5 bases). V lost 0 bases and J lost 5, with 8 bases in between. CDR1 and CDR2 (germline): SGDLS, YYNGEE. The CDR3 is 13 amino acids. CDR3 DNA: TGTGCCAGCAGCGTAGGCCAGCGGGAGACCCAGTACTTC. It translates to CASSVGQRETQYF.

The V and J genes are TRBV19 and TRBJ1-1, with 7 nucleotides matching TRBD1. Germline lookup yields CDR1 LNHDA and CDR2 SQIVND (reference sequence). The V and J ends lost 2 bases and 1 base, in that order; junction bases with no gene match: 4. The CDR3 runs to 15 residues. In nucleotides, the CDR3 is TGTGCCAGTAGTATAAGGGGGACAGAGAACACTGAAGCTTTCTTT. Amino acid sequence: CASSIRGTENTEAFF.

The chain has TRBV29-1 and TRBJ2-3; TRBD2 matches 11 bases. Germline values: CDR1 SQVTM, CDR2 ANQGSEA. This CDR3 contains 17 residues. Germline trimming cut 2 bases from V and 2 bases from J; bases unmatched to any gene: 9. CDR3 nucleotide sequence: TGCAGCGTTGAAAAGGCTAGCGGGGGGCCAAACACAGATACGCAGTATTTT. Its protein is CSVEKASGGPNTDTQYF.

The CDR3: CASSLDGSYEQYV. CDR3 DNA: TGCGCCAGCAGCCTGGACGGGTCCTACGAGCAGTACGTC. The rearrangement joins TRBV5-1 to TRBJ2-7; D ambiguous. The CDR3 runs 13 residues. The germline V gene encodes CDR1 SGHRS and CDR2 YFSETQ. The V gene lost 4 bases and the J gene lost 1 base, with 9 bases spanning the gap.

This chain uses TRBV5-1 with TRBJ1-2; 10 nucleotides match TRBD1. This CDR3 has 16 residues. V gave up 4 bases and J gave up 3 bases; unmatched junction bases: 9. CDR1 and CDR2 (germline): SGHRS, YFSETQ. Written as DNA, the CDR3 is TGCGCCAGCAGCCGATCGACAGGGGGCTTGGACTATGGCTACACCTTC. It codes for CASSRSTGGLDYGYTF.

This clone was seen only once. This chain connects TRBV7-9 to TRBJ2-2, with D possibly matching TRBD2 (6 bases). The V gene's germline CDR1 is SEHNR and CDR2 FQNEAQ (reference sequence). CDR3 length: 16 residues. Deletions cut 0 bases from V and 3 bases from J, with 11 bases between. The CDR3, as DNA: TGTGCCAGCAGCTTAGCGCGGGACGGATACACCGGGGAGCTGTTTTTT. It specifies CASSLARDGYTGELFF.